The 6 T cell receptor beta chains listed next were all sequenced from one sample in a study of OX40 agonist ivuxolimab in advanced cancers. TCRdb's copy holds only in-frame clones and misses some; the assay was immunoSEQ multiplex PCR. The sample yields approximately 66,000 clones, 75% to 90% seen once. The sample consisted of CD4+ or CD8+ T cells sorted from blood, taken in a trial of the OX40 agonist ivuxolimab. These TCRs come from an adult with an advanced solid tumor such as melanoma, head and neck, liver or kidney cancer.

This clone occurred a few times. The chain employs TRBV6-5 and TRBJ1-2, with D possibly being TRBD1 (5 bases). From germline, CDR1 is MNHEY and CDR2 SVGAGI. The CDR3 is 16 residues long. V dropped 1 base and J dropped 4 bases, with 16 bases sitting between them. The CDR3 here is CASSYLRTGGGYGYTF. The CDR3 DNA follows: TGTGCCAGCAGTTACTTAAGAACCGGGGGAGGCTATGGCTACACCTTC.

This rearrangement joins TRBV7-9 to TRBJ2-3, with 9 bases lining up with TRBD1. From germline, CDR1 is SEHNR and CDR2 FQNEAQ (reference sequence). The CDR3 sequence is 15 residues long. J lost 5 bases, V lost 1 base, and 4 bases had no gene match. Here the CDR3 reads CASSLGDRVGDTQYF. Here the CDR3 DNA reads TGTGCCAGCAGCTTAGGGGACAGGGTTGGAGATACGCAGTATTTT.

This chain joins TRBV10-2 and TRBJ2-7, with D perhaps matching TRBD2 (6 bases). Germline lookup yields CDR1 WSHSY and CDR2 SAAADI. The CDR3 consists of 14 residues. Between the trimmed V and J ends, which lost 2 bases and 0 bases, there was a span of 8 bases. CDR3 bases: TGCGCCAGCAGTGAGGGGGACTTCTCCTACGAGCAGTACTTC. Translated: CASSEGDFSYEQYF.

This clone occurred once. V and J are TRBV7-2 and TRBJ2-7; 7 bases agree with TRBD1. With V trimmed by 5 bases and J by 3 bases, 4 bases remained unmatched. The germline V gene has CDR1 SGHTA and CDR2 FQGNSA. The length of the CDR3 is 13 residues. In DNA form, the CDR3 reads TGTGCCAGCAGCATCGGGACAGTCTACGAGCAGTACTTC. Translating gives CASSIGTVYEQYF. Full variable domain (outside the CDR3, taken from reference TRBV7-2 and TRBJ2-7): GAGVSQSPSNKVTEKGKDVELRCDPISGHTALYWYRQSLGQGLEFLIYFQGNSAPDKSGLPSDRFSAERTGGSVSTLTIQRTQQEDSAVYLCASSIGTVYEQYFGPGTRLTVT.

V is TRBV7-6 and J is TRBJ2-5, with 7 positions matching TRBD2. V gave up 2 bases and J gave up 5 bases; unmatched junction bases: 5. The CDR3 runs to 14 residues. CDR1 SGHVS and CDR2 FNYEAQ come from the germline V gene. CDR3 in DNA: TGTGCCAGCAGCTTACCCCCCGGGGGGGAGACCCAGTACTTC. This sequence encodes CASSLPPGGETQYF.

This sequence joins TRBV18 and TRBJ1-6; 8 bases match TRBD1. The V gene end was trimmed by 3 bases and the J gene end by 7 bases; junction bases not matched to a gene: 8. The CDR3 is 16 residues long. Germline V gives CDR1 KGHSH, CDR2 LQKENI. The CDR3 bases are TGTGCCAGCTCACCCTTCGAGGGACAGGAGAATTCACCCCTCCACTTT. This sequence encodes CASSPFEGQENSPLHF. Supplemented by reference TRBV18 and TRBJ1-6, the full variable domain reads NAGVMQNPRHLVRRRGQEARLRCSPMKGHSHVYWYRQLPEEGLKFMVYLQKENIIDESGMPKERFSAEFPKEGPSILRIQQVVRGDSAAYFCASSPFEGQENSPLHFGNGTRLTVT.